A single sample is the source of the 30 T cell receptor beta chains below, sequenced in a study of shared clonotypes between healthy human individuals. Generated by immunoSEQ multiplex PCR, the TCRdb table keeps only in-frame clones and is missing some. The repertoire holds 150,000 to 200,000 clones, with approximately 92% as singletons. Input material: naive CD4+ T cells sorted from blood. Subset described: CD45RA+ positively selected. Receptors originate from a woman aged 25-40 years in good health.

The CDR3 protein is CASRDSGDASTDTQYF. In nucleotides, the CDR3 is TGTGCCAGCAGGGATAGCGGGGATGCTAGCACAGATACGCAGTATTTT. The V call is TRBV6-6, the J call TRBJ2-3; 8 bases align to TRBD2. This CDR3 has 16 residues. Germline CDR1 and CDR2: MNHNY and SVGAGI (reference sequence). Trimming at V came to 6 bases and at J to 0 bases, leaving 8 bases not matched to a gene.

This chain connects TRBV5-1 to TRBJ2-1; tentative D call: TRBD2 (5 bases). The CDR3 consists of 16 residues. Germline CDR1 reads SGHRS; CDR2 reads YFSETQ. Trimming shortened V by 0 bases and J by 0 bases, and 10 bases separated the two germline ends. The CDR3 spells CASSLGTHSSYNEQFF. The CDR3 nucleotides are TGCGCCAGCAGCTTGGGGACTCATAGCTCCTACAATGAGCAGTTCTTC.

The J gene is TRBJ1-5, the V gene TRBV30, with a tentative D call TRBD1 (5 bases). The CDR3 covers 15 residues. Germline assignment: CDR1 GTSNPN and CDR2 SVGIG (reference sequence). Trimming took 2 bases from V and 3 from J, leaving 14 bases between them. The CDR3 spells CAWSPIQDFNQPQHF. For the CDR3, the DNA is TGTGCCTGGAGTCCCATACAGGACTTCAATCAGCCCCAGCATTTT.

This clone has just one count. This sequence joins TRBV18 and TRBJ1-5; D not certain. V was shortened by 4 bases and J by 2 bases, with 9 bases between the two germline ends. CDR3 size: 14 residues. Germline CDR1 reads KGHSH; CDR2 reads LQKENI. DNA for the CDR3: TGTGCCAGCTCACTCTCAAACGGCAATCAGCCCCAGCATTTT. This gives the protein CASSLSNGNQPQHF.

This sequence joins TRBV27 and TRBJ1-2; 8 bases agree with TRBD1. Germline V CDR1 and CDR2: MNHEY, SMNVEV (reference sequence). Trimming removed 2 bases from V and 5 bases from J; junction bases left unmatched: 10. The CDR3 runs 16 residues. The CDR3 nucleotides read TGTGCCAGCAGTTTACAGGGGGCTTCCGTCCGTTATGGCTACACCTTC. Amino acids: CASSLQGASVRYGYTF.

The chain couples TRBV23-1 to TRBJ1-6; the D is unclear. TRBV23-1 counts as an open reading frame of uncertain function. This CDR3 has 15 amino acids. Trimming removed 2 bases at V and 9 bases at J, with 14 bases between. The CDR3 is CASSQGGPRASPLHF. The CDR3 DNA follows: TGCGCCAGCAGTCAAGGCGGCCCTAGGGCTTCACCCCTCCACTTT.

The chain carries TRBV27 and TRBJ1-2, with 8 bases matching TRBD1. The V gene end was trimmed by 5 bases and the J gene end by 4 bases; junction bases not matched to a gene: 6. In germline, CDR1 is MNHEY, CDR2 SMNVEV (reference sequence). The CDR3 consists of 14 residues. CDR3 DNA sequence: TGTGCCAGCAGTGCCTTGGGACAGGTCTATGGCTACACCTTC. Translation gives CASSALGQVYGYTF.

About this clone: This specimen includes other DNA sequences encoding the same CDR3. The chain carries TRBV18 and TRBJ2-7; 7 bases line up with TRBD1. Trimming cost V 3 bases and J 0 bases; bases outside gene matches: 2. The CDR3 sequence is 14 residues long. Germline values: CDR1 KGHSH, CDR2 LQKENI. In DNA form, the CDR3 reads TGTGCCAGCTCACCCCGGGACAGCTCCTACGAGCAGTACTTC. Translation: CASSPRDSSYEQYF.

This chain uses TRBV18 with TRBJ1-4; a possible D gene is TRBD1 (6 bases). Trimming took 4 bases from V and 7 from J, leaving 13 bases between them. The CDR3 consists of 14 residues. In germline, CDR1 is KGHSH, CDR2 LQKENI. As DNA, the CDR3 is TGTGCCAGCTCACTTCAGGGGTTACTTGAAAAACTGTTTTTT. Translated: CASSLQGLLEKLFF. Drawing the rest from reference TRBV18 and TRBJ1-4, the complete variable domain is NAGVMQNPRHLVRRRGQEARLRCSPMKGHSHVYWYRQLPEEGLKFMVYLQKENIIDESGMPKERFSAEFPKEGPSILRIQQVVRGDSAAYFCASSLQGLLEKLFFGSGTQLSVL.

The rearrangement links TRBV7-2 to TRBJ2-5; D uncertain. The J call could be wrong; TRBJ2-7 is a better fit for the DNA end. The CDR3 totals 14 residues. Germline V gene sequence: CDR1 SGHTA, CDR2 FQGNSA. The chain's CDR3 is CASSLDLLSYEQYF. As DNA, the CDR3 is TGTGCCAGCAGCTTAGACCTACTCTCCTACGAGCAGTACTTC.

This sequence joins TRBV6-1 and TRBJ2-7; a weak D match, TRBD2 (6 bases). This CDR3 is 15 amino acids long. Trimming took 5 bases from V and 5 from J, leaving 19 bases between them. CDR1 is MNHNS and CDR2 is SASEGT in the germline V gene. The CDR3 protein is CASSKRDSYGNEQYF. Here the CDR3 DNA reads TGTGCCAGCAGTAAAAGGGACTCCTATGGCAACGAGCAGTACTTC.

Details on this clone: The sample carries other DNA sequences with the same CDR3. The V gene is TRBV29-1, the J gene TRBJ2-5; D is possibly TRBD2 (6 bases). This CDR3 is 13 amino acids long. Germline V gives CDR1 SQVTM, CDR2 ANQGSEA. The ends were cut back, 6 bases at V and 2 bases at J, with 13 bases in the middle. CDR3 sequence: CSVPLANQETQYF. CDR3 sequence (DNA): TGCAGCGTCCCCCTAGCGAATCAAGAGACCCAGTACTTC.

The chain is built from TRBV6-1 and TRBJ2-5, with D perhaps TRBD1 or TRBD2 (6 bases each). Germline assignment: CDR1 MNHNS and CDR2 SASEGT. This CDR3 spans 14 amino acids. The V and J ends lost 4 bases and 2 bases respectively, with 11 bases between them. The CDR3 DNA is TGTGCCAGCAGTGGCCGGGGGCGTCAAGAGACCCAGTACTTC. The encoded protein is CASSGRGRQETQYF.

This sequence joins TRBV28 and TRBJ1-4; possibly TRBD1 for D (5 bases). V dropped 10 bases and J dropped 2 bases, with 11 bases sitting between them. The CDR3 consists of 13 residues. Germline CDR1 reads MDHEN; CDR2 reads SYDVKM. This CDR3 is CATTGLTNEKLFF. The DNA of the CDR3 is TGTGCCACCACGGGACTTACTAATGAAAAACTGTTTTTT. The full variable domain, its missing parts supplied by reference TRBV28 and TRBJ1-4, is DVKVTQSSRYLVKRTGEKVFLECVQDMDHENMFWYRQDPGLGLRLIYFSYDVKMKEKGDIPEGYSVSREKKERFSLILESASTNQTSMYLCATTGLTNEKLFFGSGTQLSVL.

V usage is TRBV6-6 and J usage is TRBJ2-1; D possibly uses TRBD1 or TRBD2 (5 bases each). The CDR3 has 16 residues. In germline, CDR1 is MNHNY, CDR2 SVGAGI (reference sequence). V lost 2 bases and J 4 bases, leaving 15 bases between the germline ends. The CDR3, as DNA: TGTGCCAGCAGTTACCGGGGACCACAGAATTACAATGAGCAGTTCTTC. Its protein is CASSYRGPQNYNEQFF.

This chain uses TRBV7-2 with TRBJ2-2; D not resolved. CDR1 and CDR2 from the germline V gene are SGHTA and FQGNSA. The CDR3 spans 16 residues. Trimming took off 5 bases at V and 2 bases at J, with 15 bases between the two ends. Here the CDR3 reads CASSHQTHINTGELFF. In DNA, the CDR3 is TGTGCCAGCAGCCATCAAACCCATATCAACACCGGGGAGCTGTTTTTT.

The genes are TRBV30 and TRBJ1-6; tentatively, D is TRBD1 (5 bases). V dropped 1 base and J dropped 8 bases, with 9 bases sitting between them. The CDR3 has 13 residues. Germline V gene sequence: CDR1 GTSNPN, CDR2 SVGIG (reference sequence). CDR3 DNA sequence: TGTGCCTGGAGTGGGGGGTCGTATTCACCCCTCCACTTT. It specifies CAWSGGSYSPLHF.

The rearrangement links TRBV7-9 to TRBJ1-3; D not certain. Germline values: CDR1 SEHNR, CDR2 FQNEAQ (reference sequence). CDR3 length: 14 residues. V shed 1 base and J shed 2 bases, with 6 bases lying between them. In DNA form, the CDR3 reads TGTGCCAGCAGCTTAGGGCATACTGGAAACACCATATATTTT. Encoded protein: CASSLGHTGNTIYF.

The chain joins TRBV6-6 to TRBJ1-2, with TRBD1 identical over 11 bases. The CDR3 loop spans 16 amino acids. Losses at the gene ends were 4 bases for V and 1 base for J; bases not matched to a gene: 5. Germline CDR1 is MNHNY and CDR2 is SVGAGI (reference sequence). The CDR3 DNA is TGTGCCAGCAGTTCGGGACAGGGGGAGATTAACTATGGCTACACCTTC. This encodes CASSSGQGEINYGYTF.

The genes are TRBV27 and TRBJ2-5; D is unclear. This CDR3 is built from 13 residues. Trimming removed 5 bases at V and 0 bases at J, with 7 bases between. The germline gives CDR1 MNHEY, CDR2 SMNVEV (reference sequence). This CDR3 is CASSRVYQETQYF. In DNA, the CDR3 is TGTGCCAGCAGTCGGGTCTACCAAGAGACCCAGTACTTC.

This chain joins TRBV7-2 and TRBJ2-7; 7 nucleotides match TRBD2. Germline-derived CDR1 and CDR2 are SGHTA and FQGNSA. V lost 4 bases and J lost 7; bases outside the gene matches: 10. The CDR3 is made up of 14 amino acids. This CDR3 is CASSYGLDPGEQYF. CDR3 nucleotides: TGTGCCAGCAGCTACGGACTAGACCCAGGGGAGCAGTACTTC.

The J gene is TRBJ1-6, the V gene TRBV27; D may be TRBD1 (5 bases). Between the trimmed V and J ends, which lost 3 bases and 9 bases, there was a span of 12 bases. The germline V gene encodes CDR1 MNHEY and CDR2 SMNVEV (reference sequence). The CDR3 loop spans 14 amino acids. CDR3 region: CASSFWGPGSPLHF. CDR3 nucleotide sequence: TGTGCCAGCAGTTTTTGGGGCCCAGGTTCACCCCTCCACTTT.

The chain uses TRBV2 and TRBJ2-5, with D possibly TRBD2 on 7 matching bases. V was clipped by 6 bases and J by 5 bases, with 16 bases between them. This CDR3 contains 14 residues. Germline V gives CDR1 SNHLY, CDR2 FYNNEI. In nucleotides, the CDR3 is TGTGCCAGCAGCGTTAGGGGGGGCCGGGAGACCCAGTACTTC. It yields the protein CASSVRGGRETQYF.

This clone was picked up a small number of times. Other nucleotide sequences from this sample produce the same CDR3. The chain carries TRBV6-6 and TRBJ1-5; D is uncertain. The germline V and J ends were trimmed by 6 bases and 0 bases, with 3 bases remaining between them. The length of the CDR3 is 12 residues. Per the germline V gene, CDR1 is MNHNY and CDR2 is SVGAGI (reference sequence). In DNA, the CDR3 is TGTGCCAGCAGGGATAGCAATCAGCCCCAGCATTTT. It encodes CASRDSNQPQHF.

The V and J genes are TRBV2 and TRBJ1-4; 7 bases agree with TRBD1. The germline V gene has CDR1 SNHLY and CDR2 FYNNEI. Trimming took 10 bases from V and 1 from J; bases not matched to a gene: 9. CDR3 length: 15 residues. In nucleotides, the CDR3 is TGTGCCACCGCGGGACAGCCGTTAACTAATGAAAAACTGTTTTTT. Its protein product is CATAGQPLTNEKLFF.

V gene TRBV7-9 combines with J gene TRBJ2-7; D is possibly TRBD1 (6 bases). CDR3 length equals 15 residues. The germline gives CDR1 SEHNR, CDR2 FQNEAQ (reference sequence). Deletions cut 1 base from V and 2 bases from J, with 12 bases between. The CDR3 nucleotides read TGTGCCAGCAGCTTAGTCCAGGGGAAGGCCTACGAGCAGTACTTC. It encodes CASSLVQGKAYEQYF.

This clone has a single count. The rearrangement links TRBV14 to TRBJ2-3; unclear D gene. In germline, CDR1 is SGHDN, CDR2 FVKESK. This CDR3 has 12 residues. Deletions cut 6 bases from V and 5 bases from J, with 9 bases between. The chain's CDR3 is CASRNWGDTQYF. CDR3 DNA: TGTGCCAGCAGAAACTGGGGAGATACGCAGTATTTT.

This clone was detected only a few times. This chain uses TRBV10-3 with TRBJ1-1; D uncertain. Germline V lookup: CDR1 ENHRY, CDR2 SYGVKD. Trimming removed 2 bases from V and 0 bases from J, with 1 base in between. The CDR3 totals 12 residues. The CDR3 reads CAISEMNTEAFF. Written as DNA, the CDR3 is TGTGCCATCAGTGAGATGAACACTGAAGCTTTCTTT.

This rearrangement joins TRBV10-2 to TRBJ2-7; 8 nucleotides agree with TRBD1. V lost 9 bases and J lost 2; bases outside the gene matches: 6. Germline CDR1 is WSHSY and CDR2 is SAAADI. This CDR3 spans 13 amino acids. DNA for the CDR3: TGCGCCAGTCGGACAGGGAGCCCCTACGAGCAGTACTTC. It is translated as CASRTGSPYEQYF.

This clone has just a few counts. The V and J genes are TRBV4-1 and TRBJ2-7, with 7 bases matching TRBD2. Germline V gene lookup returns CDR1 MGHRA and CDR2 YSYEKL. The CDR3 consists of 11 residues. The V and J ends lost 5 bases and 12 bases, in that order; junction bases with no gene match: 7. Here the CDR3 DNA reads TGCGCCAGCAGCTCCCGGGGGGTCCTGTACTTC. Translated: CASSSRGVLYF.